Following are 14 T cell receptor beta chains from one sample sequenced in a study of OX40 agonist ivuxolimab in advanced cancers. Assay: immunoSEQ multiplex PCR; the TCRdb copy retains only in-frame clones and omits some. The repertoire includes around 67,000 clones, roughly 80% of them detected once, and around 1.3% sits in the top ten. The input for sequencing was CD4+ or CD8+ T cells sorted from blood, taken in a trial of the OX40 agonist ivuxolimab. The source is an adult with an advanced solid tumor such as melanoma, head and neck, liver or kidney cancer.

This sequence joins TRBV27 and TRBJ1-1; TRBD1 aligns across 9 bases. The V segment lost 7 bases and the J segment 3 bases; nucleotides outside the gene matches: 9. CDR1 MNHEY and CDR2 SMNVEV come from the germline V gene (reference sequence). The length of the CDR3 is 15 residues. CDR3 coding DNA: TGTGCCAGCAAGAAGGGACAGGGAGCGTACACTGAAGCTTTCTTT. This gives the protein CASKKGQGAYTEAFF.

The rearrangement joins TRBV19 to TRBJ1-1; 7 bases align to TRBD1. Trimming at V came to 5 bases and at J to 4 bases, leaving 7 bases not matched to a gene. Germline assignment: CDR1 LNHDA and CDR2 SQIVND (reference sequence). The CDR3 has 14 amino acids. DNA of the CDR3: TGTGCCAGTAGTCTCAGGGGGTACCCCACTGAAGCTTTCTTT. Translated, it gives CASSLRGYPTEAFF.

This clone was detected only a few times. DNA of the CDR3: TGTGCCAGCCGGTCAGTGTACGAGCAGTACTTC. This codes for CASRSVYEQYF. V gene TRBV19 combines with J gene TRBJ2-7; D not resolved. The CDR3 contains 11 residues. With 9 bases removed from V and 4 bases from J, the gap between germline ends came to 10 bases. Looked up from germline, CDR1 is LNHDA and CDR2 is SQIVND (reference sequence).

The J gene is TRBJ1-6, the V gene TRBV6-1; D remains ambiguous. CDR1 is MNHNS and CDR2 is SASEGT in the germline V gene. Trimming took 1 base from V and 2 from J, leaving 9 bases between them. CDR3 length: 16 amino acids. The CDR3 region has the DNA TGTGCCAGCAGTGAAGGTGGGAGTCCCTATAATTCACCCCTCCACTTT. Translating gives CASSEGGSPYNSPLHF.

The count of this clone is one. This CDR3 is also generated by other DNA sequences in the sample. As DNA, the CDR3 is TGTGCCAGCAGCGTAGACGGAAGCAATCAGCCCCAGCATTTT. This sequence encodes CASSVDGSNQPQHF. The chain uses TRBV9 and TRBJ1-5; D remains ambiguous. CDR1 and CDR2 from the germline V gene are SGDLS and YYNGEE. Between the trimmed V and J ends, which lost 0 bases and 1 base, there was a span of 5 bases. The CDR3 has 14 residues.

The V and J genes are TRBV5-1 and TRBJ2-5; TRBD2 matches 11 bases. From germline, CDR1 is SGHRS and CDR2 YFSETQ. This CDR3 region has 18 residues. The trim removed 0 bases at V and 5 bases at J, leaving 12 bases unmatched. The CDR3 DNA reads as TGCGCCAGCAGCTTGGAGGCTAGCGGGGGGCGCAGGATGGAGACCCAGTACTTC. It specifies CASSLEASGGRRMETQYF.

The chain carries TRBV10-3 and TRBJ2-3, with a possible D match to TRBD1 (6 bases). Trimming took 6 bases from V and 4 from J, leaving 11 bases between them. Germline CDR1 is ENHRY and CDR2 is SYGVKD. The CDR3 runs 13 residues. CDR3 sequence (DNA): TGTGCCATCAGGACGGCAGGGGCAGATACGCAGTATTTT. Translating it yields CAIRTAGADTQYF.

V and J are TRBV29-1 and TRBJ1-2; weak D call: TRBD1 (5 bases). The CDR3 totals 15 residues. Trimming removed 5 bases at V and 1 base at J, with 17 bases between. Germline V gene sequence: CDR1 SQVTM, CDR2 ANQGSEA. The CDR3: CSVSTWDAFNYGYTF. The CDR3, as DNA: TGCAGCGTTTCCACCTGGGACGCTTTTAACTATGGCTACACCTTC.

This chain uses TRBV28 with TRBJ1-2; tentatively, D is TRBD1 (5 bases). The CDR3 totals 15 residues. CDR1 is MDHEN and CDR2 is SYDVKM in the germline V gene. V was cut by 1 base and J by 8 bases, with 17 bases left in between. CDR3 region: CASSLLGRVYDGYTF. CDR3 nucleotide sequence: TGTGCCAGCAGTTTATTGGGACGGGTCTATGACGGCTACACCTTC.

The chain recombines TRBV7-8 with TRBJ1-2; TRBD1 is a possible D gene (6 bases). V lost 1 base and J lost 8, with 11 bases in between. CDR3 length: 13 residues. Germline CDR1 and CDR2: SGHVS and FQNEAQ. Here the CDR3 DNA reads TGTGCCAGCAGCTTAGTACAGGGCGGGGGCTACACCTTC. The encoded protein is CASSLVQGGGYTF.

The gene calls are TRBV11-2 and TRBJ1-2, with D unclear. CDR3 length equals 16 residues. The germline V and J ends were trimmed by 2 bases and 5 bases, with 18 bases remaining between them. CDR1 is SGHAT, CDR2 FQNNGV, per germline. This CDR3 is CASSLKSYELKYGYTF. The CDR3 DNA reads TGTGCCAGCAGCTTAAAATCGTACGAGCTGAAGTATGGCTACACCTTC.

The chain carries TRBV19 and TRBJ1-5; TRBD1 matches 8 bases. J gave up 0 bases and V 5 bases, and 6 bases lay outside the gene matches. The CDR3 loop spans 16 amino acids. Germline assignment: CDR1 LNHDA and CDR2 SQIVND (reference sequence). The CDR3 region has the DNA TGTGCCAGTAGTTCCGCAGGGGGCGTTAGCAATCAGCCCCAGCATTTT. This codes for CASSSAGGVSNQPQHF.

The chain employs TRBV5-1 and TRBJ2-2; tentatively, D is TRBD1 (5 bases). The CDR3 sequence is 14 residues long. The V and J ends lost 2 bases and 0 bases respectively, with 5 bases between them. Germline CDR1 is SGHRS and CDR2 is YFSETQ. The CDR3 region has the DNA TGCGCCAGCAGCTTAGGGGCGAACACCGGGGAGCTGTTTTTT. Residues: CASSLGANTGELFF.

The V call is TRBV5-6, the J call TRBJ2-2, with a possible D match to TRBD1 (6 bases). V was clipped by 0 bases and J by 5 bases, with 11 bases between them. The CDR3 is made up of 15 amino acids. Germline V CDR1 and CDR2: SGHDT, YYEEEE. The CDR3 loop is CASSLGHRETGELFF. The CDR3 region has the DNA TGTGCCAGCAGCTTGGGGCACAGGGAAACCGGGGAGCTGTTTTTT.